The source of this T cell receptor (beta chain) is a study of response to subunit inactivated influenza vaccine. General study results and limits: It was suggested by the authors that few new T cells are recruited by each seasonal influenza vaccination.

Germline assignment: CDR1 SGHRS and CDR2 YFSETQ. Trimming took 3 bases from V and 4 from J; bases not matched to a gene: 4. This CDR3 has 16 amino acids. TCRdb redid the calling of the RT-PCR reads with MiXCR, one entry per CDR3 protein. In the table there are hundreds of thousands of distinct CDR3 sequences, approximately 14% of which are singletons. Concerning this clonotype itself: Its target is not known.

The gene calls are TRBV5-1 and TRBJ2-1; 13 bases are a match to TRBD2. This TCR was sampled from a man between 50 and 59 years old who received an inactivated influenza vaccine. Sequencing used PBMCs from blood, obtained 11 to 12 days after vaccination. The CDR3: CASSSTSGGIYNEQFF. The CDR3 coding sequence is TGCGCCAGCAGCTCGACTAGCGGGGGGATTTACAATGAGCAGTTCTTC. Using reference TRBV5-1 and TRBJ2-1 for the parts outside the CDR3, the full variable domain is KAGVTQTPRYLIKTRGQQVTLSCSPISGHRSVSWYQQTPGQGLQFLFEYFSETQRNKGNFPGRFSGRQFSNSRSEMNVSTLELGDSALYLCASSSTSGGIYNEQFFGPGTRLTVL.